This entry lists 6 T cell receptor beta chains sequenced from one sample in a study of blood T cell repertoires in COVID-19. Only in-frame clones appear in the TCRdb table, and some are missing; sequencing was by immunoSEQ multiplex PCR. The sample consists of over 200,000 clones, about four fifths of them appearing once. Specimen: PBMCs or T cells enriched from blood (not recorded which). These receptor sequences come from a man aged 60 to 75 who had recovered from COVID-19.

Concerning this clone itself: This sequence may be a read error, since a much larger clone differs from it by one base. The chain recombines TRBV11-2 with TRBJ1-1; tentative D call: TRBD1 (5 bases). The CDR3 covers 13 residues. The V end lost 0 bases, the J end lost 5 bases, and 7 bases lay between the germline ends. The germline gives CDR1 SGHAT, CDR2 FQNNGV. CDR3 nucleotide sequence: TGTGCCAGCAGCTTAGACAGGGAAACTGAAGCTTTCTTT. It translates to CASSLDRETEAFF.

The V call is TRBV6-5, the J call TRBJ2-2; D perhaps matches TRBD1 (6 bases). Per the germline V gene, CDR1 is MNHEY and CDR2 is SVGAGI. CDR3 length: 14 residues. Trimming pared 9 bases from V and 2 bases from J, leaving 13 bases between. The CDR3 loop is CASTGTFNTGELFF. The DNA for the CDR3 is TGTGCCAGTACCGGGACATTTAACACCGGGGAGCTGTTTTTT.

The chain is built from TRBV11-2 and TRBJ2-5, with TRBD2 identical over 12 bases. Germline trimming cut 6 bases from V and 2 bases from J; bases unmatched to any gene: 4. Germline lookup yields CDR1 SGHAT and CDR2 FQNNGV. This CDR3 has 15 residues. The CDR3 protein is CASSQTSGGQETQYF. The CDR3, as DNA: TGTGCCAGCAGTCAGACTAGCGGGGGACAAGAGACCCAGTACTTC.

The J gene is TRBJ2-6, the V gene TRBV19; 7 bases match TRBD1. The CDR3 is 18 residues long. V gave up 6 bases and J gave up 2 bases; unmatched junction bases: 13. CDR1 LNHDA and CDR2 SQIVND come from the germline V gene (reference sequence). The CDR3: CASSRLRTGGPGANVLTF. Written as DNA, the CDR3 is TGTGCCAGTAGCCGACTCCGGACAGGTGGCCCTGGGGCCAACGTCCTGACTTTC.

The V gene is TRBV19, the J gene TRBJ1-5; D not certain. In germline, CDR1 is LNHDA, CDR2 SQIVND (reference sequence). The V end lost 2 bases, the J end lost 0 bases, and 8 bases lay between the germline ends. The CDR3 is made up of 15 amino acids. CDR3 sequence reads: CASSINGDSNQPQHF. CDR3 nucleotides: TGTGCCAGTAGTATAAACGGAGATAGCAATCAGCCCCAGCATTTT.

This clone was seen only once. The chain combines TRBV13 with TRBJ1-1; D gene ambiguous. V was shortened by 4 bases and J by 4 bases, with 10 bases between the two germline ends. In germline, CDR1 is PRHDT, CDR2 FYEKMQ (reference sequence). CDR3 size: 13 residues. CDR3 nucleotides: TGTGCCAGCAGCTCCCCGCCGGGCACTGAAGCTTTCTTT. Protein sequence: CASSSPPGTEAFF.